One and the same sample provided the 28 T cell receptor beta chains below, sequenced in a study of neoadjuvant anti-PD-1 for oral cavity cancer. This table comes from immunoSEQ multiplex PCR, and its TCRdb copy is limited to in-frame clones, with some not included. Of 5,500 to 8,500 clones listed, over 65% were seen once; the top ten hold 3.4%. Here the sequenced sample was PBMCs, taken before nivolumab (anti-PD-1) treatment. These receptor sequences come from a person between 40 and 85 years old with oral cavity squamous cell carcinoma.

The rearrangement joins TRBV5-8 to TRBJ2-1, with a weak D call TRBD2 (6 bases). Germline values: CDR1 SGHTS, CDR2 YDEGEE. Trimming pared 2 bases from V and 5 bases from J, leaving 8 bases between. The CDR3 contains 13 residues. The CDR3 nucleotides are TGTGCCAGCAGCTTTCGGACTAACAATGAGCAGTTCTTC. This codes for CASSFRTNNEQFF.

This clone was seen a few times. In DNA, the CDR3 is TGTGCCAGTAGCGGTAGGGTTACAGATACGCAGTATTTT. Translation gives CASSGRVTDTQYF. The genes are TRBV19 and TRBJ2-3; D gene uncertain. Germline CDR1 LNHDA, CDR2 SQIVND (reference sequence). CDR3 length: 13 amino acids. V lost 6 bases, J lost 3 bases, and 10 bases lay in between.

The chain recombines TRBV2 with TRBJ2-1; 8 bases are shared with TRBD1. Germline CDR1 reads SNHLY; CDR2 reads FYNNEI. Trimming removed 4 bases from V and 2 bases from J; junction bases left unmatched: 4. The CDR3 extends over 15 amino acids. For the CDR3, the DNA is TGTGCCAGCAGTGTTCAGGGGGCCCCCTACAATGAGCAGTTCTTC. Translation gives CASSVQGAPYNEQFF.

This chain joins TRBV6-1 and TRBJ1-3, with no clear D. The CDR3 runs 14 residues. Trimming pared 6 bases from V and 2 bases from J, leaving 11 bases between. Germline V gives CDR1 MNHNS, CDR2 SASEGT. In nucleotides, the CDR3 is TGTGCCAGCAGCCCGTCGGGAACTGGAAACACCATATATTTT. Translating it yields CASSPSGTGNTIYF.

The rearrangement uses TRBV7-8 and TRBJ2-3; TRBD2 agrees at 7 bases. Germline V gives CDR1 SGHVS, CDR2 FQNEAQ. This CDR3 has 14 amino acids. Losses at the gene ends were 5 bases for V and 2 bases for J; bases not matched to a gene: 4. CDR3 region: CASSISGDTDTQYF. The CDR3 nucleotides are TGTGCCAGCAGCATCAGCGGGGACACAGATACGCAGTATTTT.

The V gene is TRBV6-6, the J gene TRBJ1-2; D gene uncertain. Germline lookup yields CDR1 MNHNY and CDR2 SVGAGI (reference sequence). The CDR3 runs 13 residues. V was trimmed by 5 bases and J by 6 bases, leaving 13 bases between them. The CDR3 coding sequence is TGTGCCAGCAGTCGCGGGGAAGCCCATGGCTACACCTTC. It codes for CASSRGEAHGYTF.

The J gene is TRBJ2-7, the V gene TRBV6-1; a weak D match, TRBD1 (6 bases). Germline CDR1 MNHNS, CDR2 SASEGT. V lost 8 bases and J 0 bases, leaving 8 bases between the germline ends. CDR3 length: 12 residues. The CDR3 DNA reads TGTGCCAGCCGGGACATCTCCTACGAGCAGTACTTC. Its translation: CASRDISYEQYF.

V and J are TRBV6-5 and TRBJ1-1; the D gene is possibly TRBD1 (5 bases). Trimming stripped 6 bases from V and 5 bases from J, with 16 bases between. The CDR3 runs to 14 residues. Germline V gene sequence: CDR1 MNHEY, CDR2 SVGAGI. The CDR3 DNA reads TGTGCCAGCAGCCACGGGGGGGGGAGGACTGAAGCTTTCTTT. Amino acids: CASSHGGGRTEAFF.

This chain uses TRBV5-1 with TRBJ2-2; no clear D gene. Trimming took off 4 bases at V and 2 bases at J, with 15 bases between the two ends. This CDR3 contains 16 residues. Germline CDR1 SGHRS, CDR2 YFSETQ. The CDR3 sequence is CASSEDGSPNTGELFF. Written as DNA, the CDR3 is TGCGCCAGCAGCGAAGATGGTAGTCCCAACACCGGGGAGCTGTTTTTT. The full variable domain, completed using reference TRBV5-1 and TRBJ2-2, is KAGVTQTPRYLIKTRGQQVTLSCSPISGHRSVSWYQQTPGQGLQFLFEYFSETQRNKGNFPGRFSGRQFSNSRSEMNVSTLELGDSALYLCASSEDGSPNTGELFFGEGSRLTVL.

The chain couples TRBV2 to TRBJ1-6; D unresolved. V was trimmed by 4 bases and J by 6 bases, leaving 7 bases between them. This CDR3 is built from 13 residues. Germline-derived CDR1 and CDR2 are SNHLY and FYNNEI. CDR3 sequence reads: CASSGEPNSPLHF. For the CDR3, the DNA is TGTGCCAGCAGTGGAGAACCTAATTCACCCCTCCACTTT.

This clone appeared a single time. The chain has TRBV29-1 and TRBJ2-3; 10 nucleotides agree with TRBD1. The trim removed 4 bases at V and 3 bases at J, leaving 1 base unmatched. CDR1 is SQVTM and CDR2 is ANQGSEA in the germline V gene. This CDR3 contains 13 residues. This CDR3 reads CSVGTGGTDTQYF. The CDR3 DNA sequence: TGCAGCGTTGGGACAGGGGGGACAGATACGCAGTATTTT.

The V call is TRBV4-1, the J call TRBJ2-3, with 9 positions matching TRBD2. With 1 base clipped from V and 4 bases from J, the junction kept 3 bases outside the gene matches. The germline V gene encodes CDR1 MGHRA and CDR2 YSYEKL. This CDR3 is 15 amino acids long. In nucleotides, the CDR3 is TGCGCCAGCAGCCAAGTGGGACTAGCCTCAGATACGCAGTATTTT. Translated, it gives CASSQVGLASDTQYF.

V is TRBV18 and J is TRBJ2-7; D possibly corresponds to TRBD2 (6 bases). Germline V gives CDR1 KGHSH, CDR2 LQKENI. This CDR3 comprises 15 residues. V was clipped by 3 bases and J by 0 bases, with 12 bases between them. The DNA for the CDR3 is TGTGCCAGCTCACCCTACGGAGGGAGCTCCTACGAGCAGTACTTC. As protein: CASSPYGGSSYEQYF.

V usage is TRBV12-5 and J usage is TRBJ2-1; D is tentatively TRBD1 or TRBD2 (5 bases each). V was shortened by 5 bases and J by 11 bases, with 10 bases between the two germline ends. This CDR3 has 11 residues. CDR1 and CDR2 (germline): LGHNT, FRNRAP. CDR3 DNA: TGTGCTAGTGGTCGACCGGGACAGCAGTTCTTC. Translation gives CASGRPGQQFF.

This rearrangement joins TRBV15 to TRBJ1-1; weak D call: TRBD1 (6 bases). This CDR3 spans 14 amino acids. Trimming removed 0 bases from V and 7 bases from J, with 12 bases in between. Per germline, CDR1 LNHNV and CDR2 YYDKDF (reference sequence). CDR3 sequence reads: CATSRDRGALEAFF. The CDR3 DNA follows: TGTGCCACCAGCAGAGATAGGGGGGCCCTTGAAGCTTTCTTT.

This chain joins TRBV5-4 and TRBJ2-6; D is ambiguous. This CDR3 spans 13 amino acids. V lost 2 bases and J lost 9, with 9 bases in between. In germline, CDR1 is SGHNT, CDR2 YYREEE (reference sequence). CDR3 DNA: TGTGCCAGCAGCTTTCCCCCCGTCAACGTCCTGACTTTC. This gives the protein CASSFPPVNVLTF.

V gene TRBV9 combines with J gene TRBJ1-3; unclear D gene. Germline loops: CDR1 SGDLS, CDR2 YYNGEE. The CDR3 extends over 17 amino acids. V was pared by 3 bases and J by 3 bases, with 19 bases between. This CDR3 reads CASSAGTPSQSGNTIYF. For the CDR3, the DNA is TGTGCCAGCAGCGCCGGTACGCCGAGTCAGAGTGGAAACACCATATATTTT. Combining the CDR3 with reference TRBV9 and TRBJ1-3 gives the whole variable domain DSGVTQTPKHLITATGQRVTLRCSPRSGDLSVYWYQQSLDQGLQFLIQYYNGEERAKGNILERFSAQQFPDLHSELNLSSLELGDSALYFCASSAGTPSQSGNTIYFGEGSWLTVV.

The rearrangement joins TRBV5-8 to TRBJ1-5; no clear D gene. The V and J ends lost 3 bases and 5 bases respectively, with 18 bases between them. This CDR3 is built from 16 residues. Germline values: CDR1 SGHTS, CDR2 YDEGEE. The CDR3, as DNA: TGTGCCAGCAGCTCGGACTCTTCTCGGGTAGATCAGCCCCAGCATTTT. Amino acid sequence: CASSSDSSRVDQPQHF.

The chain couples TRBV2 to TRBJ2-7, with D possibly TRBD1 on 6 matching bases. V gave up 8 bases and J gave up 5 bases, with 22 bases separating them. Germline CDR1 SNHLY, CDR2 FYNNEI. CDR3 length: 15 amino acids. This chain's CDR3 is CASGSPPDRGNEQYF. The CDR3, as DNA: TGTGCCAGCGGCTCACCTCCGGACAGAGGGAACGAGCAGTACTTC.

This clone was counted once. This chain joins TRBV30 and TRBJ2-5; 9 nucleotides align to TRBD1. The J call is uncertain, as TRBJ2-7 better fits the DNA end. Per the germline V gene, CDR1 is GTSNPN and CDR2 is SVGIG (reference sequence). This CDR3 is 14 amino acids long. The CDR3 bases are TGTGCCTGGAAGGGACAGGGTATCTCCTACGAGCAGTACTTC. It yields the protein CAWKGQGISYEQYF.

The chain employs TRBV27 and TRBJ2-1; 8 positions match TRBD2. The CDR3 is 16 residues long. Per germline, CDR1 MNHEY and CDR2 SMNVEV (reference sequence). V trimming: 6 bases; J trimming: 8 bases; junction bases outside the gene matches: 15. The CDR3 region is CASRAVWRGVGDEQFF. In DNA, the CDR3 is TGTGCCAGCAGGGCCGTATGGCGGGGGGTCGGCGATGAGCAGTTCTTC.

This clone was detected only once. V and J are TRBV6-1 and TRBJ2-7, with 7 nucleotides matching TRBD1. The CDR3 runs to 14 residues. The J segment lost 3 bases and the V segment lost 5 bases, leaving 7 bases of the junction unmatched. The germline gives CDR1 MNHNS, CDR2 SASEGT. CDR3 loop: CASSYGQGDYEQYF. The CDR3 DNA reads TGTGCCAGCAGTTATGGGCAGGGGGACTACGAGCAGTACTTC.

This chain connects TRBV9 to TRBJ2-5; D not certain. In germline, CDR1 is SGDLS, CDR2 YYNGEE. There are 15 residues in the CDR3. Trimming removed 2 bases from V and 0 bases from J, with 11 bases in between. The CDR3 DNA is TGTGCCAGCAGCGTTCAACCGACGAACCAAGAGACCCAGTACTTC. This sequence encodes CASSVQPTNQETQYF.

This clone was recorded a few times. The chain recombines TRBV18 with TRBJ2-7; 9 nucleotides match TRBD1. The length of the CDR3 is 16 residues. In germline, CDR1 is KGHSH, CDR2 LQKENI. The junction had 15 bases not matched to a gene; V was cut back by 6 bases and J by 6 bases. CDR3 coding DNA: TGTGCCAGCTCCTTTGCTCTGACAGGGGGAATGGGCGAGCAGTACTTC. It codes for CASSFALTGGMGEQYF.

The chain combines TRBV5-1 with TRBJ1-2; D might be TRBD1 (6 bases). Germline V lookup: CDR1 SGHRS, CDR2 YFSETQ. V was trimmed by 0 bases and J by 0 bases, leaving 12 bases between them. CDR3 length: 16 residues. The CDR3 sequence is CASSLGRGQANYGYTF. The CDR3 DNA reads TGCGCCAGCAGCTTGGGTAGGGGACAAGCTAACTATGGCTACACCTTC.

This clone was counted a few times. The V gene is TRBV18, the J gene TRBJ1-2; 7 positions match TRBD1. The germline CDR1 and CDR2 sequences are KGHSH and LQKENI. J lost 5 bases, V lost 1 base, and 7 bases had no gene match. This CDR3 region has 15 residues. The CDR3 loop is CASSPQGAPEYGYTF. CDR3 in DNA: TGTGCCAGCTCACCACAGGGGGCCCCTGAGTATGGCTACACCTTC.

The chain has TRBV7-2 and TRBJ1-2, with D unclear. The germline V and J ends were trimmed by 5 bases and 5 bases, with 15 bases remaining between them. Germline V lookup: CDR1 SGHTA, CDR2 FQGNSA. The CDR3 is made up of 14 amino acids. The CDR3 here is CASSGTPGAYGYTF. CDR3 bases: TGTGCCAGCAGCGGCACCCCCGGAGCGTATGGCTACACCTTC. Drawing the rest from reference TRBV7-2 and TRBJ1-2, the complete variable domain is GAGVSQSPSNKVTEKGKDVELRCDPISGHTALYWYRQSLGQGLEFLIYFQGNSAPDKSGLPSDRFSAERTGGSVSTLTIQRTQQEDSAVYLCASSGTPGAYGYTFGSGTRLTVV.

This clone was recorded a few times. This chain connects TRBV4-3 to TRBJ1-5; 7 nucleotides match TRBD1. Germline loops: CDR1 LGHNA, CDR2 YSLEER. The CDR3 length is 15 residues. The V and J ends lost 2 bases and 4 bases, in that order; junction bases with no gene match: 5. CDR3 sequence reads: CASSQRAGGNQPQHF. CDR3 bases: TGCGCCAGCAGCCAACGTGCAGGGGGAAATCAGCCCCAGCATTTT.